Listed here are 15 T cell receptor beta chains from one sample, sequenced in a study of shared clonotypes between healthy human individuals. Libraries were prepared by immunoSEQ multiplex PCR; TCRdb keeps only in-frame clonotypes and omits some of them. The profile covers some 500,000 clones, with around 80% appearing a single time and roughly 12% taken by the ten largest. Sequencing input: PBMCs. Source of these receptors: a woman aged 40 to 50 in good health. Some clones in this sample may be carry-over from other donors' samples.

This chain connects TRBV11-3 to TRBJ1-1; D call uncertain. V was shortened by 5 bases and J by 1 base, with 11 bases between the two germline ends. CDR3 length: 14 amino acids. Germline V lookup: CDR1 SGHNT, CDR2 YENEEA. The CDR3 loop is CASSQNRGNTEAFF. The CDR3 DNA reads as TGTGCCAGCAGCCAGAACCGGGGGAACACTGAAGCTTTCTTT.

This clone was seen repeatedly, ten times or more. CDR3 protein: CASSIGLAESYEQYF. CDR3 DNA sequence: TGTGCCAGTAGTATAGGACTAGCGGAGAGCTACGAGCAGTACTTC. The chain joins TRBV19 to TRBJ2-7; 9 nucleotides match TRBD2. Germline assignment: CDR1 LNHDA and CDR2 SQIVND (reference sequence). The V and J ends lost 1 base and 3 bases, in that order; junction bases with no gene match: 4. This CDR3 is 15 amino acids long.

This chain connects TRBV10-2 to TRBJ2-7; 7 nucleotides align to TRBD1. V trimming: 2 bases; J trimming: 7 bases; junction bases outside the gene matches: 8. The germline CDR1 and CDR2 sequences are WSHSY and SAAADI. The CDR3 extends over 14 amino acids. The CDR3 sequence: CASSEGRGWKEQYF. CDR3 bases: TGCGCCAGCAGTGAGGGCAGGGGGTGGAAGGAGCAGTACTTC.

The rearrangement joins TRBV6-5 to TRBJ2-2, with 7 bases fitting TRBD2. J was trimmed by 7 bases and V by 2 bases; bases with no gene match: 10. Germline lookup yields CDR1 MNHEY and CDR2 SVGAGI. The CDR3 consists of 16 residues. CDR3: CASSYQPRGGFGELFF. The CDR3 nucleotides read TGTGCCAGCAGTTACCAGCCTAGGGGAGGGTTCGGGGAGCTGTTTTTT.

The chain is built from TRBV30 and TRBJ2-2; D is uncertain. CDR1 and CDR2 (germline): GTSNPN, SVGIG (reference sequence). The CDR3 is 13 amino acids. The V end lost 5 bases, the J end lost 2 bases, and 9 bases lay between the germline ends. The CDR3 sequence is CAWAYSNTGELFF. The CDR3 DNA reads TGTGCCTGGGCTTACAGCAACACCGGGGAGCTGTTTTTT.

This clone was counted a few times. V and J are TRBV7-7 and TRBJ1-3; D gene unclear. Germline CDR1 is SSHAT and CDR2 is FNYEAQ (reference sequence). This CDR3 comprises 15 residues. V lost 5 bases, J lost 0 bases, and 11 bases lay in between. CDR3 DNA: TGTGCCAGCAGCATGGACCGCCACTCTGGAAACACCATATATTTT. It codes for CASSMDRHSGNTIYF.

This clone was observed a few times. Different DNA sequences within this sample yield the same CDR3. The chain uses TRBV19 and TRBJ2-3, with 14 bases that match TRBD2. This CDR3 has 18 amino acids. V dropped 5 bases and J dropped 0; count of bases not matched to a gene: 7. CDR1 and CDR2 (germline): LNHDA, SQIVND (reference sequence). CDR3 nucleotides: TGTGCCAGTAGTGGGGGACTAGCGGGGGTACCTAGCACAGATACGCAGTATTTT. Protein product: CASSGGLAGVPSTDTQYF.

This clone turned up a few times. Relative to the germline gene, one junction end is altered; a read error may explain this. The V call is TRBV10-1, the J call TRBJ2-2; unclear D gene. There are 16 residues in the CDR3. The germline V gene encodes CDR1 WNHNN and CDR2 SYGVQD (reference sequence). The CDR3 protein is CASSEWVMSVGGELFF. CDR3 bases: TGCGCCAGCAGCGAGTGGGTAATGAGCGTTGGCGGGGAGCTGTTTTTT.

This rearrangement joins TRBV11-2 to TRBJ2-1; 11 nucleotides agree with TRBD1. The CDR3 is 18 residues long. V was clipped by 3 bases and J by 13 bases; unmatched bases: 20. Per the germline V gene, CDR1 is SGHAT and CDR2 is FQNNGV. CDR3 protein: CASSFGIWQGQGVQGQFF. CDR3 coding DNA: TGTGCCAGCAGCTTCGGTATATGGCAGGGACAGGGGGTGCAGGGCCAGTTCTTC.

V is TRBV15 and J is TRBJ2-5, with D uncertain. Germline V gene sequence: CDR1 LNHNV, CDR2 YYDKDF (reference sequence). V gave up 4 bases and J gave up 7 bases, with 16 bases separating them. The CDR3 is 14 residues long. CDR3 sequence reads: CATSKKSLRLTQYF. CDR3 nucleotide sequence: TGTGCCACCAGCAAGAAGAGTCTCCGTCTGACCCAGTACTTC.

In this sample, this clone turned up once. The CDR3 bases are TGTGCCATCGGAACAGGTCAAGAGACCCAGTACTTC. Its protein product is CAIGTGQETQYF. The V gene is TRBV10-3, the J gene TRBJ2-5, with D possibly being TRBD1 (5 bases). This CDR3 region has 12 residues. Germline loops: CDR1 ENHRY, CDR2 SYGVKD. Trimming stripped 8 bases from V and 2 bases from J, with 9 bases between.

This sequence joins TRBV15 and TRBJ2-3; TRBD2 might be the D (5 bases). Trimming took off 5 bases at V and 2 bases at J, with 14 bases between the two ends. CDR3 length equals 15 residues. Germline V gene sequence: CDR1 LNHNV, CDR2 YYDKDF (reference sequence). DNA for the CDR3: TGTGCCACCAGCCCTGGCCAGCGGTACACAGATACGCAGTATTTT. This translates into CATSPGQRYTDTQYF.

Note on this clone: A much larger clone lies a single base off, so this may be a read error. Other DNA sequences of this sample code for an identical CDR3. The chain couples TRBV30 to TRBJ2-6; D remains ambiguous. The CDR3 is made up of 14 amino acids. Germline V gives CDR1 GTSNPN, CDR2 SVGIG (reference sequence). V lost 0 bases and J 0 bases, leaving 3 bases between the germline ends. The chain's CDR3 is CAWSVGSGANVLTF. The CDR3 bases are TGTGCCTGGAGTGTGGGCTCTGGGGCCAACGTCCTGACTTTC.

This chain uses TRBV5-6 with TRBJ2-5; D call uncertain. Germline V gene sequence: CDR1 SGHDT, CDR2 YYEEEE. The CDR3 consists of 15 residues. The germline V and J ends were trimmed by 2 bases and 2 bases, with 13 bases remaining between them. The CDR3 spells CASSFSGVAQETQYF. The CDR3, as DNA: TGTGCCAGCAGCTTTTCCGGAGTGGCGCAAGAGACCCAGTACTTC.

The J gene is TRBJ1-5, the V gene TRBV2; a possible D gene is TRBD1 (6 bases). The CDR3 spans 14 residues. Trimming pared 5 bases from V and 6 bases from J, leaving 14 bases between. The germline gives CDR1 SNHLY, CDR2 FYNNEI. The CDR3 DNA reads TGTGCCAGCAGTCCTACCCAGGGGATTCAGCCCCAGCATTTT. It is translated as CASSPTQGIQPQHF.